Below, one T cell receptor beta chain is given with its context. The data are from a study of metastatic and nonmetastatic thyroid tumors. Study background: Both malignant and benign thyroid patients supplied peripheral blood and tumor or nodule tissue samples, across which the repertoires of these patients were then compared.

Thyroid surgery took place with no prior treatment in any patient. Per the study methods: What underpinned the distant-metastasis classifier for papillary thyroid cancer was the set of CDR3 differences across clinicopathological groups. TCRdb re-processed the PCR reads through MiXCR. The V and J calls and clone size are TCRdb's, not the authors'. The sample lists 20,000 to 30,000 clones, about 15% occurring once. The germline V and J ends were trimmed by 7 bases and 3 bases, with 13 bases remaining between them. The CDR3 is made up of 13 amino acids. Germline V gene data show CDR1 as SNHLY and CDR2 as FYNNEI.

This chain connects TRBV2 to TRBJ2-7; TRBD2 might be the D (5 bases). The origin of this receptor is a female donor with papillary thyroid cancer or a benign thyroid nodule (not recorded which). Some clones in this sample may be carry-over from other donors' samples. Sequencing was performed on blood. Here the CDR3 reads CASIEGSNYEQYF. Here the CDR3 DNA reads TGTGCCAGCATCGAGGGCTCGAACTACGAGCAGTACTTC.